These 14 T cell receptor beta chains originate from one sample sequenced in a study of blood T cell repertoires in COVID-19. Sequencing used immunoSEQ multiplex PCR; TCRdb keeps in-frame clones, though not all of them. The table lists some 400,000 clones, more than 85% of them singletons. The sequenced sample consisted of peripheral blood. All receptors come from a human donor in a cohort sampled during active COVID-19.

V gene TRBV5-4 combines with J gene TRBJ1-6; D is perhaps TRBD1 (6 bases). Trimming removed 4 bases from V and 9 bases from J, with 17 bases in between. The CDR3 has 15 residues. Germline values: CDR1 SGHNT, CDR2 YYREEE (reference sequence). Here the CDR3 reads CASSLRGGAGSPLHF. CDR3 DNA: TGTGCCAGCAGCCTGAGGGGGGGCGCGGGTTCACCCCTCCACTTT.

V gene TRBV18 combines with J gene TRBJ2-7; 8 bases are a match to TRBD1. Germline assignment: CDR1 KGHSH and CDR2 LQKENI. The CDR3 has 15 amino acids. The ends lost 3 bases at V and 1 base at J; junction bases unmatched: 5. CDR3 DNA: TGTGCCAGCTCACCCGCAGGGGGCGGGTCCTACGAGCAGTACTTC. Translating it yields CASSPAGGGSYEQYF.

J is TRBJ1-4 and V is TRBV3-1 (or the pseudogene TRBV3-2), with D tentatively TRBD1 (6 bases). With 1 base removed from V and 7 bases from J, the gap between germline ends came to 16 bases. CDR1 and CDR2 from the germline V gene are LGHDT and YNNKEL (reference sequence). The CDR3 has 16 residues. The CDR3 DNA sequence: TGTGCCAGCAGCCAAGCCTTGGGAGGGGGGATTGAAAAACTGTTTTTT. This sequence encodes CASSQALGGGIEKLFF.

The rearrangement joins TRBV28 to TRBJ2-2, with a weak D call TRBD1 (6 bases). CDR1 is MDHEN and CDR2 is SYDVKM in the germline V gene. The CDR3 length is 13 residues. V lost 8 bases, J lost 2 bases, and 9 bases lay in between. For the CDR3, the DNA is TGTGCCAGCTGGGACATAAACACCGGGGAGCTGTTTTTT. Translating gives CASWDINTGELFF. The variable domain in full, with the rest retrieved from reference TRBV28 and TRBJ2-2, is DVKVTQSSRYLVKRTGEKVFLECVQDMDHENMFWYRQDPGLGLRLIYFSYDVKMKEKGDIPEGYSVSREKKERFSLILESASTNQTSMYLCASWDINTGELFFGEGSRLTVL.

This clone has just one count. The rearrangement links TRBV15 to TRBJ2-2; 15 bases align to TRBD2. CDR1 is LNHNV, CDR2 YYDKDF, per germline (reference sequence). The V and J ends lost 6 bases and 2 bases, in that order; junction bases with no gene match: 4. This CDR3 comprises 17 residues. In DNA form, the CDR3 reads TGTGCCACCAGATCGGGACTAGCGGGGGGTAACACCGGGGAGCTGTTTTTT. It codes for CATRSGLAGGNTGELFF.

J is TRBJ2-7 and V is TRBV11-2, with D maybe TRBD2 (7 bases). The V and J ends lost 6 bases and 12 bases respectively, with 30 bases between them. This CDR3 region has 16 residues. CDR1 and CDR2 (germline): SGHAT, FQNNGV. CDR3: CASSPSVWGGPSFWYF. The CDR3 bases are TGTGCCAGCAGTCCCTCGGTTTGGGGGGGCCCGAGTTTTTGGTACTTC.

V usage is TRBV28 and J usage is TRBJ1-6; no clear D. The V gene lost 5 bases and the J gene lost 0 bases, with 14 bases spanning the gap. The CDR3 spans 17 residues. Germline V lookup: CDR1 MDHEN, CDR2 SYDVKM. The CDR3 nucleotides read TGTGCCAGCAGTCCCCCGGCAGGAAGCTCCTATAATTCACCCCTCCACTTT. This translates into CASSPPAGSSYNSPLHF. Variable domain in full (rest from reference TRBV28 and TRBJ1-6): DVKVTQSSRYLVKRTGEKVFLECVQDMDHENMFWYRQDPGLGLRLIYFSYDVKMKEKGDIPEGYSVSREKKERFSLILESASTNQTSMYLCASSPPAGSSYNSPLHFGNGTRLTVT.

The rearrangement joins TRBV19 to TRBJ2-7; possibly TRBD2 for D (5 bases). CDR3 length: 12 amino acids. Germline V gene data show CDR1 as LNHDA and CDR2 as SQIVND (reference sequence). V lost 5 bases, J lost 6 bases, and 11 bases lay in between. The CDR3 loop reads CASSLGGGEQYF. The CDR3 coding sequence is TGTGCCAGTAGTCTAGGTGGAGGCGAGCAGTACTTC.

This sequence joins TRBV5-1 and TRBJ2-1; the match to TRBD2 covers 14 bases. CDR3 length: 18 residues. CDR1 and CDR2 (germline): SGHRS, YFSETQ. The V gene end was trimmed by 4 bases and the J gene end by 5 bases; junction bases not matched to a gene: 11. The CDR3 region is CASSRGGLAGATHNEQFF. The CDR3 nucleotides are TGCGCCAGCAGCAGAGGGGGACTAGCGGGGGCAACCCACAATGAGCAGTTCTTC.

The chain combines TRBV5-1 with TRBJ1-6; D is perhaps TRBD1 (6 bases). Germline loops: CDR1 SGHRS, CDR2 YFSETQ. Deletions cut 2 bases from V and 8 bases from J, with 11 bases between. The CDR3 is 14 residues long. DNA of the CDR3: TGCGCCAGCAGCTTTGGACAGTTTGATTCACCCCTCCACTTT. This translates into CASSFGQFDSPLHF.

The V gene is TRBV28, the J gene TRBJ1-2; a possible D gene is TRBD1 (5 bases). Germline V gene sequence: CDR1 MDHEN, CDR2 SYDVKM. V lost 3 bases, J lost 5 bases, and 16 bases lay in between. The CDR3 covers 15 residues. As DNA, the CDR3 is TGTGCCAGCAGTTTCCAGGACACCGTTTTGTATGGCTACACCTTC. The encoded protein is CASSFQDTVLYGYTF.

J is TRBJ2-7 and V is TRBV5-4, with D maybe TRBD2 (6 bases). This CDR3 is built from 15 residues. V gave up 0 bases and J gave up 5 bases, with 15 bases separating them. Germline V gene lookup returns CDR1 SGHNT and CDR2 YYREEE (reference sequence). CDR3 sequence: CASSLAPTSSHEQYF. The DNA for the CDR3 is TGTGCCAGCAGCTTGGCTCCGACTAGTTCACACGAGCAGTACTTC.

The V call is TRBV5-1, the J call TRBJ2-6; TRBD1 matches 8 bases. There are 22 residues in the CDR3. V gave up 4 bases and J gave up 4 bases; unmatched junction bases: 25. The germline V gene encodes CDR1 SGHRS and CDR2 YFSETQ. This CDR3 is CASSLPIPLMDREVSGANVLTF. The DNA for the CDR3 is TGCGCCAGCAGCCTACCAATCCCCCTAATGGACAGGGAAGTTTCAGGGGCCAACGTCCTGACTTTC.

The chain recombines TRBV28 with TRBJ2-3; D call uncertain. V was cut by 7 bases and J by 3 bases, with 11 bases left in between. This CDR3 has 13 residues. Per the germline V gene, CDR1 is MDHEN and CDR2 is SYDVKM. CDR3 nucleotide sequence: TGTGCCAGCAATAATTATCGGACAGATACGCAGTATTTT. Amino acids: CASNNYRTDTQYF.